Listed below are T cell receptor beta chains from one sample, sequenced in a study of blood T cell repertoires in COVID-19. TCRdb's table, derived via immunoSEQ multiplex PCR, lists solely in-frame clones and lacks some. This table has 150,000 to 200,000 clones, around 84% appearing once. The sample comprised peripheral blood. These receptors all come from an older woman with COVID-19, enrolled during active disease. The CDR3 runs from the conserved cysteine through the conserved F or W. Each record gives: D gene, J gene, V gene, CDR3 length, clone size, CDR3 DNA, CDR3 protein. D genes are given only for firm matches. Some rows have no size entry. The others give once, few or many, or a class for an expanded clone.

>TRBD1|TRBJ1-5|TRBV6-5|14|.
TGTGCCAGCAGACACGACAGGGTACAGCAGCCCCAGCATTTT
CASRHDRVQQPQHF
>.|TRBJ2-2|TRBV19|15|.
TGTGCCACAGTAAAGGTGGCGGGAAAAACCGGGGAGCTGTTTTTT
CATVKVAGKTGELFF
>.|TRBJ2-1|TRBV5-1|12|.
TGCGCCAGCAGCTCCCAGGGGAATGAGCAGTTCTTC
CASSSQGNEQFF
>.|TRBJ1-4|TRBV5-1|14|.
TGCGCCAGCAGCAACGGGGAGCTTTACGAAAAACTGTTTTTT
CASSNGELYEKLFF
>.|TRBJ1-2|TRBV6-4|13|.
TGTGCCAGCAGTGTCTTTGGCTCCTATGGCTACACCTTC
CASSVFGSYGYTF
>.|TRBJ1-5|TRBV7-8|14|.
TGTGCCAGCAGCTCCCTCCGCGGGAGTCAGCCCCAGCATTTT
CASSSLRGSQPQHF
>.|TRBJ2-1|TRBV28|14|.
TGTGCCAGCAGTTTTGGGGGCCCGAGCAATGAGCAGTTCTTC
CASSFGGPSNEQFF
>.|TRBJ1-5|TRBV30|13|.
TGTGCCTGGAGCGGAGGGGACTATCAGCCCCAGCATTTT
CAWSGGDYQPQHF
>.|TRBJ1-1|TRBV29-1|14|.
TGCAGCGCCCTGGTGGGAGCCATGAACACTGAAGCTTTCTTT
CSALVGAMNTEAFF
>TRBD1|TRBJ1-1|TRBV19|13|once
TGTGCCAGTAGTGGACAGGGCGGCACTGAAGCTTTCTTT
CASSGQGGTEAFF
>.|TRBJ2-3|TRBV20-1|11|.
TGCAGTGCTCCCGTCGGAGATACGCAGTATTTT
CSAPVGDTQYF
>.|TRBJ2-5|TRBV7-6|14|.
TGTGCCAGCAGCCCCCCTGCGAGCCGGGAGACCCAGTACTTC
CASSPPASRETQYF
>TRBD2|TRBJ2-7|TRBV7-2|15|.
TGTGCCAGCAGCTACAGGACTAGCGGGAGCTACGAGCAGTACTTC
CASSYRTSGSYEQYF
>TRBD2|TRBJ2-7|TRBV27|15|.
TGTGCCAGCAGTTCACAAGCGGGAGTAGGTTTCAAGCAGTACTTC
CASSSQAGVGFKQYF
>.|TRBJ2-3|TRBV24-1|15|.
TGTGCCACCAGTGATCAACTACAGGGTACAGATACGCAGTATTTT
CATSDQLQGTDTQYF
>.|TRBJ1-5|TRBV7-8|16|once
TGTGCCAGCAGCTTAGCGCGGGTTTGGGACAATCAGCCCCAGCATTTT
CASSLARVWDNQPQHF
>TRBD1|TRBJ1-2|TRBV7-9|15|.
TGTGCCAGCAGCCCCAGGGGACAGAATAACTATGGCTACACCTTC
CASSPRGQNNYGYTF
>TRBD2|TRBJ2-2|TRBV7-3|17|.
TGTGCCAGCAGCCCCTACTCCGGGACTAAGAACACCGGGGAGCTGTTTTTT
CASSPYSGTKNTGELFF
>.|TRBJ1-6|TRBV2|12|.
TGTGCCAGCCGGGACTATAATTCACCCCTCCACTTT
CASRDYNSPLHF
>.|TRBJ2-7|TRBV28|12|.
TGTGCCAGCAGTGTCACCCGGGGAAAGCAGTACTTC
CASSVTRGKQYF
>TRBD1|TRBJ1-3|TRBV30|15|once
TGTGCCTGGAGTGTGGACAGGGGGTACGGAAACACCATATATTTT
CAWSVDRGYGNTIYF
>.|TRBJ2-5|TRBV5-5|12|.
TGTGCCAGCAGTCCCGTTATGGAGACCCAGTACTTC
CASSPVMETQYF
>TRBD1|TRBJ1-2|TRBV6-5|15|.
TGTGCCAGTAGTAGTATACCGGGACAGCCCTATGGCTACACCTTC
CASSSIPGQPYGYTF
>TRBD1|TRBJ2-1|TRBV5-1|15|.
TGCGCCAGCAGCTCACAGGGGCTAGCCTACAATGAGCAGTTCTTC
CASSSQGLAYNEQFF
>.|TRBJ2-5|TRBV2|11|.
TGTGCCAGCGAAAGGGAGAAGACCCAGTACTTC
CASEREKTQYF
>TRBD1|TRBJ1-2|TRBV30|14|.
TGTGCCTGGATCACTCAAGGGACAGGGAGAGGCTACACCTTC
CAWITQGTGRGYTF
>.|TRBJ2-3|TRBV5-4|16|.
TGTGCCAGCAGCTCGGTAGGGGGCGGGGGCACAGATACGCAGTATTTT
CASSSVGGGGTDTQYF
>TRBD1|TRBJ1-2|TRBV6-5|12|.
TGTGCCAGCAGGGGACAGAACTATGGCTACACCTTC
CASRGQNYGYTF
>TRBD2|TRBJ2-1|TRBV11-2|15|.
TGTGCCAGCAGCTTTAACGGGAGGGCCGGGAATGAGCAGTTCTTC
CASSFNGRAGNEQFF
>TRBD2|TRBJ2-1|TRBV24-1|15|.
TGTGCCACCAGTGAAGCGGGAGGGCCCCACAATGAGCAGTTCTTC
CATSEAGGPHNEQFF
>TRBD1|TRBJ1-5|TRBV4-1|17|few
TGCGCCAGCAGCCAAGGTCTTGGCAGGGGGGAAAATCAGCCCCAGCATTTT
CASSQGLGRGENQPQHF
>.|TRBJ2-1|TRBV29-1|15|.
TGCAGCGTTGAATATGGGGGCAAGGGCTACAATGAGCAGTTCTTC
CSVEYGGKGYNEQFF
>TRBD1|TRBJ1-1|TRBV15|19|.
TGTGCCACCAGCAGGATAGGGCACGAGACAGGGGCGATGTGGACTGAAGCTTTCTTT
CATSRIGHETGAMWTEAFF
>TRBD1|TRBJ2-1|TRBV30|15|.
TGTGCCTGTCGTGGCGGGACAGGGGCCTACAATGAGCAGTTCTTC
CACRGGTGAYNEQFF
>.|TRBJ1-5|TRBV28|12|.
TGTGCCAGCAGTTTTTCGTATCAGCCCCAGCATTTT
CASSFSYQPQHF
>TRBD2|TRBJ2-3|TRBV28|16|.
TGTGCCAGCAGTCTCCTCTCCAAGGGGAGGGAAGATACGCAGTATTTT
CASSLLSKGREDTQYF
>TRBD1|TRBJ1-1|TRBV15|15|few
TGTGCCACCAGCCCGGGACAGTCAATGAACACTGAAGCTTTCTTT
CATSPGQSMNTEAFF
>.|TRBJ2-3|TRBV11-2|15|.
TGTGCCAGCAGCTTAGCGGGGGTTAAAGGAAGTACGCAGTATTTT
CASSLAGVKGSTQYF
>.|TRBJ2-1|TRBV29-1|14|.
TGCAGCGTGGGGGGGGCCAGCCTAGCTAATGAGCAGTTCTTC
CSVGGASLANEQFF
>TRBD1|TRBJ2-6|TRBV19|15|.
TGTGCCAGTACCCCGACAGGGGCTGGGGCCAACGTCCTGACTTTC
CASTPTGAGANVLTF
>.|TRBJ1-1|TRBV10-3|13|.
TGTGCCTCTACGGGAGGGACAATCGCTGAAGCTTTCTTT
CASTGGTIAEAFF
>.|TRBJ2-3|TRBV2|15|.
TGTGCCAGCAGCCAAGAGGGGGTTTTCGCAGATACGCAGTATTTT
CASSQEGVFADTQYF
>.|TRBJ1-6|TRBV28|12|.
TGTGCCAGCAGTTTGTCGGGTGTCCCCCTCCACTTT
CASSLSGVPLHF
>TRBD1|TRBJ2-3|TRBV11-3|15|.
TGTGCCAGCAGCTTAGGCGGGACAGGGACAGATACGCAGTATTTT
CASSLGGTGTDTQYF
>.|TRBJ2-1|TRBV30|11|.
TGTGCCTCAACCAACTCTGGTGAGCAGTTCTTC
CASTNSGEQFF
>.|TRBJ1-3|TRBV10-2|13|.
TGCGCCAGCAGTGATACCCAGGGAAACACCATATATTTT
CASSDTQGNTIYF
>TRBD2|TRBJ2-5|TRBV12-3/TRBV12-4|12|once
TGTGCCAGCAGCGGGGGGGCAGAGACCCAGTACTTC
CASSGGAETQYF
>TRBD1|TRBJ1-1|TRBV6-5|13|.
TGTGCCAGCAGAGACAGGGTAATCACTGAAGCTTTCTTT
CASRDRVITEAFF
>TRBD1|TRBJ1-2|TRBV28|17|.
TGTGCCAGCAGCTTCCCAGGGGCGACAGGGCGTAACTATGGCTACACCTTC
CASSFPGATGRNYGYTF
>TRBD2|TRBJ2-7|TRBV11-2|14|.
TGTGCCAGCAGCACCGGACTAGCAATCGACGAGCAGTACTTC
CASSTGLAIDEQYF
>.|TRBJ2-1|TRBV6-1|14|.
TGTGCCAGCAGTGATATAAACAGGTACAATGAGCAGTTCTTC
CASSDINRYNEQFF
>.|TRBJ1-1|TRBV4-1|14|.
TGCGCCAGCAGCCAGAGAGTGATGAACACTGAAGCTTTCTTT
CASSQRVMNTEAFF
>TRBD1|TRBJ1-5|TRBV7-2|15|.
TGTGCCAGCAGCCGGGACAGGGCGGGTAATCAGCCCCAGCATTTT
CASSRDRAGNQPQHF
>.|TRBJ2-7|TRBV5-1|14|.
TGCGCCAGCAGCTTGGCAGGCCGTCCCTACGAGCAGTACTTC
CASSLAGRPYEQYF
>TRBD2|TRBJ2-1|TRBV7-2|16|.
TGTGCCAGCAGCTTAAATGGGCCGGGAGGGCCAGATGAGCAGTTCTTC
CASSLNGPGGPDEQFF
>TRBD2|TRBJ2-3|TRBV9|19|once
TGTGCCAGCAGCGTAGCCCCGCTAGCGGGGGGGATCAACACAGATACGCAGTATTTT
CASSVAPLAGGINTDTQYF
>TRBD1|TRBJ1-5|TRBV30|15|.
TGTGCCTGGAGTGTCACTACAGGGGAGGCCCAGCCCCAGCATTTT
CAWSVTTGEAQPQHF